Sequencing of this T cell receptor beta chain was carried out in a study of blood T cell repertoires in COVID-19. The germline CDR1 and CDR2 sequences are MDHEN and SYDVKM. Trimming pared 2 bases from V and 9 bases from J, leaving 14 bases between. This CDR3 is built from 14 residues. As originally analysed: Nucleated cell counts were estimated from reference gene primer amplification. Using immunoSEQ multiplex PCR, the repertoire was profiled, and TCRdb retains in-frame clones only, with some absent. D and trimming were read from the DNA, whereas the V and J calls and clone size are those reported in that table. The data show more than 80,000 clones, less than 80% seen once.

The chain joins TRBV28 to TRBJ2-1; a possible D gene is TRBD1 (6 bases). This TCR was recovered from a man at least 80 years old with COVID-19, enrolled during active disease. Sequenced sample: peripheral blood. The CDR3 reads CASSLTGLGGEQFF. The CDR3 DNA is TGTGCCAGCAGTTTAACAGGGCTGGGCGGTGAGCAGTTCTTC.